One sample yielded the 16 T cell receptor beta chains listed below, sequenced in a study of T cell responses to AZD1222 COVID-19 vaccine (dated by TCRdb to about 2021). The library was produced with the immunoSEQ multiplex PCR assay. Sourced from immuneACCESS, this table was stored by TCRdb with only in-frame sequences that have V and J called. A share of the clones is absent; for the studies checked, an unresolved V gene accounts for under half, and the remainder has no known explanation. Present in this sample are around 150,000 clones, around 88% of which were seen just once. The leading ten clones occupy more than 3% of the sample. In light of the paper, this sample's time point label describes: baseline before first vaccination. What this sample's treatment or condition label stands for: meningococcal conjugate vaccine given as trial control. The specimen comprised peripheral blood, sampled on day 0 of MenACWY control vaccination. The source of these receptors is an adult in good health.

The V and J genes are TRBV14 and TRBJ2-3; either TRBD1 or TRBD2 may supply D (5 bases each). Germline CDR1 and CDR2: SGHDN and FVKESK. V dropped 2 bases and J dropped 6 bases, with 12 bases sitting between them. The CDR3 length is 14 residues. The CDR3 loop is CASSQLQGVDTQYF. The CDR3 DNA follows: TGTGCCAGCAGCCAACTTCAGGGAGTCGATACGCAGTATTTT.

The chain carries TRBV21-1 and TRBJ2-1; the table's D call, TRBD2, was not checked against the DNA. TRBV21-1 is deemed a pseudogene. The CDR3 is 15 amino acids. In DNA form, the CDR3 reads TGTGCCAGCATAGCCGTGCTAGCGGGAGCCAATGAGCAGTTCTTC. Translating it yields CASIAVLAGANEQFF.

The chain has TRBV28 and TRBJ1-5, with unresolved D. The germline gives CDR1 MDHEN, CDR2 SYDVKM. V shed 3 bases and J shed 1 base, with 7 bases lying between them. The CDR3 length is 14 residues. This chain's CDR3 is CASSFGQSNQPQHF. CDR3 DNA sequence: TGTGCCAGCAGTTTCGGCCAAAGCAATCAGCCCCAGCATTTT.

The V gene is TRBV30, the J gene TRBJ1-1; D possibly corresponds to TRBD1 (5 bases). Germline CDR1 and CDR2: GTSNPN and SVGIG (reference sequence). This CDR3 spans 11 amino acids. CDR3 region: CAGGVNTEAFF. The CDR3 DNA is TGTGCGGGAGGGGTGAACACTGAAGCTTTCTTT.

The chain is built from TRBV7-2 and TRBJ2-3, with a weak D call TRBD1 (5 bases). Trimming removed 4 bases from V and 3 bases from J, with 8 bases in between. CDR1 is SGHTA and CDR2 is FQGNSA in the germline V gene. This CDR3 contains 13 residues. The DNA for the CDR3 is TGTGCCAGCAGCTGGAAGGGGACAGATACGCAGTATTTT. This gives the protein CASSWKGTDTQYF.

This sequence joins TRBV18 and TRBJ1-3, with D unclear. CDR1 is KGHSH and CDR2 is LQKENI in the germline V gene. The CDR3 has 14 residues. The germline V and J ends were trimmed by 1 base and 3 bases, with 7 bases remaining between them. The DNA of the CDR3 is TGTGCCAGCTCACCACAGGGTAATGGAAACACCATATATTTT. Translating it yields CASSPQGNGNTIYF.

The V call is TRBV4-3, the J call TRBJ2-1; 11 positions agree with TRBD1. The CDR3 contains 17 residues. V lost 1 base to trimming and J lost 4 bases; unmatched junction nucleotides: 6. Germline assignment: CDR1 LGHNA and CDR2 YSLEER. In nucleotides, the CDR3 is TGCGCCAGCAGCCAAGGGGGTGGGACAGGGGGTTACAATGAGCAGTTCTTC. As protein: CASSQGGGTGGYNEQFF.

CDR3 nucleotides: TGCGCCAGCAGCTGGGACTCTAGATCTGGGGCCAACGTCCTGACTTTC. Its protein product is CASSWDSRSGANVLTF. The chain recombines TRBV5-1 with TRBJ2-6, with a weak D call TRBD2 (6 bases). V was pared by 3 bases and J by 1 base, with 11 bases between. Germline V gene sequence: CDR1 SGHRS, CDR2 YFSETQ. This CDR3 is built from 16 residues.

This clone was found a few times. This chain's CDR3 is CASSRSWSRSSYNEQFF. The CDR3 DNA follows: TGTGCCAGCAGTCGTAGCTGGTCTCGGAGCTCCTACAATGAGCAGTTCTTC. J is TRBJ2-1 and V is TRBV9; D call uncertain. V lost 5 bases to trimming and J lost 0 bases, with 18 bases between them. This CDR3 has 17 amino acids. The germline V gene has CDR1 SGDLS and CDR2 YYNGEE.

The V call is TRBV23-1, the J call TRBJ2-7, with 9 bases aligning to TRBD2. TRBV23-1 is an ORF, and what it does is uncertain. V was pared by 3 bases and J by 6 bases, with 6 bases of the junction left unmatched. The CDR3 runs to 14 residues. CDR3 sequence: CASSHASGVLEQYF. Here the CDR3 DNA reads TGCGCCAGCAGTCACGCTAGCGGGGTACTCGAGCAGTACTTC.

The V and J genes are TRBV6-5 and TRBJ1-2, with D perhaps TRBD1 (6 bases). V dropped 5 bases and J dropped 8 bases, with 12 bases sitting between them. The CDR3 runs to 12 residues. Germline-derived CDR1 and CDR2 are MNHEY and SVGAGI. The CDR3 nucleotides are TGTGCCAGCAGTACCGGGACAAGAGGCTACACCTTC. Translating gives CASSTGTRGYTF.

The rearrangement links TRBV4-1 to TRBJ2-5; weak D call: TRBD2 (6 bases). The CDR3 spans 13 residues. Trimming took off 4 bases at V and 5 bases at J, with 11 bases between the two ends. Germline CDR1 is MGHRA and CDR2 is YSYEKL. The CDR3 protein is CASSPLGGETQYF. The DNA for the CDR3 is TGCGCCAGCAGCCCCCTCGGAGGGGAGACCCAGTACTTC.

The rearrangement links TRBV9 to TRBJ2-5; D is possibly TRBD1 (6 bases). With 4 bases removed from V and 5 bases from J, the gap between germline ends came to 15 bases. The CDR3 totals 14 residues. Germline assignment: CDR1 SGDLS and CDR2 YYNGEE. CDR3 sequence: CASSPRQVRETQYF. The CDR3 DNA reads as TGTGCCAGCAGCCCCAGACAGGTCCGGGAGACCCAGTACTTC.

This rearrangement joins TRBV19 to TRBJ2-3, with D perhaps assigned TRBD1 or TRBD2 (5 bases each). V dropped 5 bases and J dropped 4 bases, with 19 bases sitting between them. From germline, CDR1 is LNHDA and CDR2 SQIVND (reference sequence). The CDR3 spans 16 residues. In DNA form, the CDR3 reads TGTGCCAGTAGTGCCCAGGGACCCAGAAGCGCAGATACGCAGTATTTT. Its protein is CASSAQGPRSADTQYF. The whole variable domain, filled in from reference TRBV19 and TRBJ2-3, reads DGGITQSPKYLFRKEGQNVTLSCEQNLNHDAMYWYRQDPGQGLRLIYYSQIVNDFQKGDIAEGYSVSREKKESFPLTVTSAQKNPTAFYLCASSAQGPRSADTQYFGPGTRLTVL.

V usage is TRBV24-1 and J usage is TRBJ2-1, with D maybe TRBD2 (7 bases). The CDR3 length is 17 residues. The V end was cut by 4 bases, the J end by 2 bases, with 17 bases between. Per the germline V gene, CDR1 is KGHDR and CDR2 is SFDVKD. Here the CDR3 DNA reads TGTGCCACCAGTGACCGGGGTGGGGGGGCCCCCTACAATGAGCAGTTCTTC. It specifies CATSDRGGGAPYNEQFF.

V and J are TRBV7-8 and TRBJ1-4, with 10 bases aligning to TRBD1. J was trimmed by 8 bases and V by 5 bases; bases with no gene match: 11. CDR1 is SGHVS and CDR2 is FQNEAQ in the germline V gene. The CDR3 consists of 16 residues. CDR3 bases: TGTGCCAGCAGCCCCCAACCGACAGGGGGCTCCGAAAAACTGTTTTTT. Protein sequence: CASSPQPTGGSEKLFF.